This T cell receptor (beta chain) was retrieved from a study of technical replicates of blood from several donors (dated by TCRdb to about 2017). Libraries were constructed by the immunoSEQ multiplex PCR assay. The table was pulled from immuneACCESS by TCRdb, which kept in-frame rearrangements only. Such tables lose some clones; where checked, under half of the loss comes from unresolved V genes, and the rest has no known cause. The sample has some 64,000 clones on record, around 97% of them singletons. The ten largest account for approximately 0.18% of the sample. The CDR3 goes from the cysteine to the phenylalanine over 16 residues. The read is trimmed to its CDR3 DNA, 48 bases read in frame from base 1. With regard to this clone: The antigen it binds to is not known. The junction differs from germline at one of its ends, possibly a read error.

The origin of this receptor is a human donor in good health. Sequencing was carried out using T cells isolated from PBMCs. The chain employs TRBV23-1 and TRBJ1-1, and TRBD1 may be the D gene, going by 5 matching bases. TRBV23-1 is recorded as an ORF, its role being uncertain. The encoded CDR3 is CASTQGADTSHTEAFF. The DNA reads as follows: TGCGCCAGCACTCAAGGGGCGGACACCTCGCACACTGAAGCTTTCTTT.